The entry below describes one T cell receptor (beta chain). Patients had received no treatment of any kind before thyroid surgery. MiXCR was used by TCRdb to re-call the PCR reads. The table lists around 6,100 clones, approximately 30% of them singletons. This sample is drawn from a study of metastatic and nonmetastatic thyroid tumors. This CDR3 contains 14 residues. Unmatched junction bases numbered 11, after V lost 6 bases and J lost 10 bases. The germline V gene has CDR1 MNHNS and CDR2 SASEGT. Sample: adjacent normal tissue. The receptor's source is a female donor with papillary thyroid cancer or a benign thyroid nodule (not recorded which). Some clones in this sample may be carry-over from other donors' samples. The chain recombines TRBV6-1 with TRBJ2-1; 8 bases align to TRBD1. CDR3 in DNA: TGTGCCAGCAGCCAAAGGACAGGGCCCGACGAGCAGTTCTTC. Amino acids: CASSQRTGPDEQFF.